The present entry profiles one T cell receptor (beta chain) with its context. The antigen remains undetermined. Germline values: CDR1 MNHEY, CDR2 SVGAGI. V gave up 6 bases and J gave up 4 bases; unmatched junction bases: 6. CDR3 length equals 15 residues. PCR employed 60 Vbeta and 13 Jbeta primers. Sequencing used immunoSEQ multiplex PCR; TCRdb keeps in-frame clones, though not all of them. The sample has about 91,000 clones; around 59% are singletons. This sample is part of a study of cytomegalovirus exposure and HLA in healthy donors. Healthy bone marrow donors made up the cohort. Findings and limits, study-wide: An observed cluster of highly shared sequence variants was recorded as a likely sequencing artifact.

Sequenced: PBMCs. This sequence joins TRBV6-5 and TRBJ1-1; 12 bases match TRBD1. This clonotype was obtained from a human donor in good health. The CDR3 reads CASSPGQGAGTEAFF. CDR3 bases: TGTGCCAGCAGCCCGGGACAGGGGGCAGGCACTGAAGCTTTCTTT.